These T cell receptor beta chains were read from a single sample in a study of blood T cell repertoires in COVID-19. Method: immunoSEQ multiplex PCR; TCRdb's copy keeps in-frame clones and lacks some. The sample holds approximately 200,000 clones; around 84% are singletons and the top ten take about 7%. Sequencing used PBMCs or T cells enriched from blood (not recorded which). These receptors came from a woman in her thirties or forties with acute COVID-19. CDR3s include the opening cysteine and the closing phenylalanine or tryptophan. D genes are given only for firm matches. A row's size may be missing; if present it is once, few, many or a size class.

>TRBJ2-7|TRBV6-5|-|-
CASSYGSGSSYEQYF
TGTGCCAGCAGTTACGGCAGCGGTAGCTCCTACGAGCAGTACTTC
>TRBJ1-1|TRBV4-1|-|TRBD1
CASSPNPTGLNEAFF
TGCGCCAGCAGCCCGAACCCGACAGGGCTTAATGAAGCTTTCTTT
>TRBJ1-3|TRBV19|-|-
CASSTSGNTIYF
TGTGCCAGTAGTACGTCCGGAAACACCATATATTTT
>TRBJ1-4|TRBV18|-|-
CASSQDKGRDEKLFF
TGTGCCAGCTCCCAGGATAAAGGGAGGGATGAAAAACTGTTTTTT
>TRBJ2-2|TRBV27|-|TRBD2
CASSLGTSGRAYTGELFF
TGTGCCAGCAGTTTAGGGACTAGCGGGAGGGCCTACACCGGGGAGCTGTTTTTT
>TRBJ1-3|TRBV5-1|few|TRBD1
CASRKSGTDSSGNTIYF
TGCGCCAGCAGAAAATCCGGGACAGATTCCTCTGGAAACACCATATATTTT
>TRBJ2-7|TRBV4-2|-|TRBD1
CASSQFGTGNEQYF
TGTGCCAGCAGCCAATTTGGGACAGGGAACGAGCAGTACTTC
>TRBJ2-5|TRBV4-3|-|-
CASSQDLVQGARETQYF
TGCGCCAGCAGCCAAGACCTGGTTCAAGGGGCGAGGGAGACCCAGTACTTC
>TRBJ2-7|TRBV11-2|-|TRBD1
CASSSPGGPLTYEQYF
TGTGCCAGCAGCAGTCCAGGGGGCCCTCTCACCTACGAGCAGTACTTC
>TRBJ2-1|TRBV6-5|-|TRBD2
CASSSLAGGSYNEQFF
TGTGCCAGCAGTTCCCTTGCGGGAGGCTCCTACAATGAGCAGTTCTTC
>TRBJ1-2|TRBV28|-|TRBD1
CASSPLTGTVAGYTF
TGTGCCAGCAGTCCTCTGACCGGGACAGTTGCTGGCTACACCTTC
>TRBJ1-6|TRBV28|few|-
CASSAPSGSSSPLHF
TGTGCCAGCAGTGCCCCGAGTGGGAGTAGCTCACCCCTCCACTTT
>TRBJ2-1|TRBV5-6|-|TRBD1
CASSSGQGYNEQFF
TGTGCCAGCAGCTCGGGACAGGGTTACAATGAGCAGTTCTTC
>TRBJ2-1|TRBV9|-|TRBD2
CASSVGLAGGRISYNEQFF
TGTGCCAGCAGCGTAGGACTAGCGGGGGGAAGAATTTCCTACAATGAGCAGTTCTTC
>TRBJ2-7|TRBV5-5|-|-
CASSPDTHYEQYF
TGTGCCAGCAGCCCGGACACCCACTACGAGCAGTACTTC
>TRBJ2-3|TRBV2|-|-
CASSGFRVGDTQYF
TGTGCCAGCAGCGGGTTCAGGGTTGGGGATACGCAGTATTTT
>TRBJ1-2|TRBV20-1|few|TRBD1
CSASEDREKGYTF
TGCAGTGCTAGTGAGGACAGGGAAAAAGGCTACACCTTC
>TRBJ1-5|TRBV19|once|TRBD1
CASSIRGLMDQPQHF
TGTGCCAGTAGTATAAGGGGGCTGATGGATCAGCCCCAGCATTTT
>TRBJ1-3|TRBV11-2|-|TRBD1
CASSLNRGSGNTIYF
TGTGCCAGCAGCCTTAACAGGGGTTCTGGAAACACCATATATTTT
>TRBJ2-2|TRBV7-9|-|-
CASSFLAAGPMGELFF
TGTGCCAGCAGCTTTTTGGCGGCGGGACCCATGGGGGAGCTGTTTTTT
>TRBJ2-5|TRBV5-1|-|TRBD1
CASTTGQTETQYF
TGCGCCAGCACGACAGGGCAAACAGAGACCCAGTACTTC
>TRBJ2-3|TRBV27|few|-
CASLSLIWGADTQYF
TGTGCCAGCCTTTCTCTAATTTGGGGCGCAGATACGCAGTATTTT
>TRBJ2-1|TRBV7-6|-|TRBD2
CASSLAPGGEQFF
TGTGCCAGCAGCTTAGCGCCGGGAGGTGAGCAGTTCTTC
>TRBJ2-7|TRBV7-9|-|-
CASSASRTRPDEQYF
TGTGCCAGCAGCGCCAGCAGGACAAGACCCGACGAGCAGTACTTC
>TRBJ2-2|TRBV10-3|-|-
CATQFDDITGELFF
TGTGCCACCCAGTTCGATGATATAACCGGGGAGCTGTTTTTT
>TRBJ1-6|TRBV30|-|-
CAWIPPGQTLHF
TGTGCCTGGATCCCTCCGGGACAAACCCTCCACTTT
>TRBJ2-1|TRBV7-9|many|-
CASSPVVNEQFF
TGTGCCAGCAGCCCCGTCGTGAATGAGCAGTTCTTC
>TRBJ2-3|TRBV9|-|TRBD2
CASSALSGRAPDTQYF
TGTGCCAGCAGCGCCCTTAGCGGGAGGGCCCCAGATACGCAGTATTTT
>TRBJ2-1|TRBV7-2|-|TRBD1
CASSPGTGYNEQFF
TGTGCCAGCAGCCCGGGGACAGGCTACAATGAGCAGTTCTTC
>TRBJ1-3|TRBV10-3|-|-
CAISEPINTIYF
TGTGCCATCAGTGAGCCCATAAACACCATATATTTT
>TRBJ2-1|TRBV7-3|few|TRBD1
CASSLKTGAYNEQFF
TGTGCCAGCAGCTTAAAGACAGGGGCGTACAATGAGCAGTTCTTC
>TRBJ2-7|TRBV6-5|-|TRBD1
CASKKQGTYEQYF
TGTGCCAGTAAAAAACAGGGGACCTACGAGCAGTACTTC
>TRBJ1-2|TRBV28|-|-
CASGPGWETGYGYTF
TGTGCCAGCGGCCCCGGGTGGGAGACGGGGTATGGCTACACCTTC
>TRBJ1-2|TRBV9|-|-
CASSRGDFYGYTF
TGTGCCAGCAGTCGCGGGGACTTCTATGGCTACACCTTC
>TRBJ1-5|TRBV15|-|TRBD1
CATSRALGGQGISQPQHF
TGTGCCACCAGCAGAGCTCTCGGGGGACAGGGGATTTCTCAGCCCCAGCATTTT
>TRBJ1-2|TRBV6-5|-|TRBD1
CASSYSGRGQKGYTF
TGTGCCAGCAGTTACTCGGGAAGGGGGCAGAAAGGCTACACCTTC
>TRBJ2-1|TRBV5-1|-|TRBD2
CASSLGTSGTYNEQFF
TGCGCCAGCAGCTTGGGGACTAGCGGGACCTACAATGAGCAGTTCTTC
>TRBJ1-5|TRBV11-2|-|-
CASSQGGTQPQHF
TGTGCCAGCAGCCAGGGAGGGACTCAGCCCCAGCATTTT
>TRBJ1-2|TRBV20-1|-|TRBD1
CSASFGDRFGYTF
TGCAGTGCTAGTTTCGGGGACAGGTTTGGCTACACCTTC
>TRBJ1-4|TRBV19|-|-
CASSITLGGEKLFF
TGTGCCAGTAGTATTACTCTAGGAGGTGAAAAACTGTTTTTT
>TRBJ2-7|TRBV28|few|TRBD2
CASSSLAGGPGEQYF
TGTGCCAGCAGTTCACTAGCGGGGGGGCCTGGTGAGCAGTACTTC
>TRBJ1-4|TRBV6-5|-|-
CASRRDNPYEKLFF
TGTGCCAGCAGAAGGGACAACCCCTATGAAAAACTGTTTTTT
>TRBJ1-4|TRBV24-1|few|TRBD1
CATSDSGQGSEKLFF
TGTGCCACCAGTGATTCCGGACAGGGGAGTGAAAAACTGTTTTTT
>TRBJ2-4|TRBV9|-|-
CASSDNPSAKNIQYF
TGTGCCAGCAGCGACAATCCTTCGGCCAAAAACATTCAGTACTTC
>TRBJ2-5|TRBV29-1|-|-
CSVSLNQETQYF
TGCAGCGTTAGCCTGAACCAAGAGACCCAGTACTTC
>TRBJ1-5|TRBV27|-|-
CASATGNQPQHF
TGTGCCAGCGCTACAGGCAATCAGCCCCAGCATTTT
>TRBJ2-5|TRBV6-4|many|TRBD2
CASSEIAGGQETQYF
TGTGCCAGCAGTGAAATAGCGGGGGGGCAAGAGACCCAGTACTTC
>TRBJ2-4|TRBV11-3|-|-
CASSLNGDIQYF
TGTGCCAGCAGCTTAAACGGGGACATTCAGTACTTC
>TRBJ2-7|TRBV29-1|-|TRBD2
CSVLSGSHEQYF
TGCAGCGTCCTTAGCGGGAGCCACGAGCAGTACTTC
>TRBJ1-4|TRBV28|-|-
CASSSAGVATNEKLFF
TGTGCCAGCAGCTCTGCCGGGGTTGCAACTAATGAAAAACTGTTTTTT
>TRBJ1-6|TRBV2|-|-
CASRLRESYNSPLHF
TGTGCCAGCAGACTCAGGGAATCCTATAATTCACCCCTCCACTTT
>TRBJ1-2|TRBV5-5|-|-
CASSLDWRGGTF
TGTGCCAGCAGCTTGGATTGGAGGGGGGGCACCTTC
>TRBJ2-1|TRBV7-2|-|TRBD2
CASTKRTSGRSSYNEQFF
TGTGCCAGCACCAAGAGGACTAGCGGTAGGAGTTCCTACAATGAGCAGTTCTTC
>TRBJ2-6|TRBV6-2/TRBV6-3|-|-
CASSYSGAGANVLTF
TGTGCCAGCAGTTACTCAGGGGCTGGGGCCAACGTCCTGACTTTC
>TRBJ1-1|TRBV12-3/TRBV12-4|-|-
CASSIVGGEAFF
TGTGCCAGCAGTATAGTTGGCGGGGAAGCTTTCTTT